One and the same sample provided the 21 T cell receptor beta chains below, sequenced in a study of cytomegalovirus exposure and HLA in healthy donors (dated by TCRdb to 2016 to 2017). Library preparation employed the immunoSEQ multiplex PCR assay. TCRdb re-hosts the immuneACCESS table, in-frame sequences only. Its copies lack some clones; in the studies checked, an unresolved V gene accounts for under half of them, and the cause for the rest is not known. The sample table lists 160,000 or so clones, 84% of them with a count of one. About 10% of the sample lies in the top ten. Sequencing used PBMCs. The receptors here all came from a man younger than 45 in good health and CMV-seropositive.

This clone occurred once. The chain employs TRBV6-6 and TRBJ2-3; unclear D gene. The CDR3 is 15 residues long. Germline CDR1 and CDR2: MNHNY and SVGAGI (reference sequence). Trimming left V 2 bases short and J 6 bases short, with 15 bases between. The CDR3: CASSYGPGPRDTQYF. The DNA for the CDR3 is TGTGCCAGCAGTTACGGGCCAGGCCCCCGGGATACGCAGTATTTT.

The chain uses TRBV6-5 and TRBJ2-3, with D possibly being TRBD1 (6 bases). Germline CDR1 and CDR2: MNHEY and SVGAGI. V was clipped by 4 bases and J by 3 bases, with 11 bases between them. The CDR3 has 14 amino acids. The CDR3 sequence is CASSSVQGTDTQYF. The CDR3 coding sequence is TGTGCCAGCAGTTCCGTACAGGGAACAGATACGCAGTATTTT.

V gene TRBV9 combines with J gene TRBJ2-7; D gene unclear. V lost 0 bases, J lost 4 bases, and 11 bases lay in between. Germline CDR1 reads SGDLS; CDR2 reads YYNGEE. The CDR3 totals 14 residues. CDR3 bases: TGTGCCAGCAGCGTAGGTGATCGAGGTTACGAGCAGTACTTC. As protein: CASSVGDRGYEQYF.

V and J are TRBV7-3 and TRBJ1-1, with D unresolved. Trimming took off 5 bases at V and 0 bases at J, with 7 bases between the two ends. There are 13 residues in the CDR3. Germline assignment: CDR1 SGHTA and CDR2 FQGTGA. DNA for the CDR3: TGTGCCAGCAGCCAGACTGTGAACACTGAAGCTTTCTTT. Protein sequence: CASSQTVNTEAFF.

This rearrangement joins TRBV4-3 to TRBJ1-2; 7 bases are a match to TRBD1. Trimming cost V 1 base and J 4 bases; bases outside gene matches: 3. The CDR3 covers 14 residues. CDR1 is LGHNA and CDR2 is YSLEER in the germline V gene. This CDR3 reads CASSQGAGGYGYTF. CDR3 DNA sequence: TGCGCCAGCAGCCAAGGGGCAGGGGGCTATGGCTACACCTTC.

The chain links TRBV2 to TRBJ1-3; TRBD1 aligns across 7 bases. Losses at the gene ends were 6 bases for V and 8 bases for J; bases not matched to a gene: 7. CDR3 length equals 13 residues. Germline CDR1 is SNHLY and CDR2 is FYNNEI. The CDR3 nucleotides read TGTGCCAGCAGGACAGGGTACGGTGACACCATATATTTT. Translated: CASRTGYGDTIYF.

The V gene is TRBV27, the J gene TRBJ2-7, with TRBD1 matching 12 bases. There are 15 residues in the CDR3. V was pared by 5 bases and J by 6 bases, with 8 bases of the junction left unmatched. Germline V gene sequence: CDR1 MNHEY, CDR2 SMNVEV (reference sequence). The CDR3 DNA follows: TGTGCCAGCAGTCTAATAGGGACAGGGGGCTTCGAGCAGTACTTC. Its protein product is CASSLIGTGGFEQYF.

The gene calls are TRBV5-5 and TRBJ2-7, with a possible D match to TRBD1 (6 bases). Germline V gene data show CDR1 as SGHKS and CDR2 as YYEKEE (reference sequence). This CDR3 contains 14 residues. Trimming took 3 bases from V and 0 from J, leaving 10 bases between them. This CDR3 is CASSWTAYSYEQYF. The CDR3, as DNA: TGTGCCAGCAGCTGGACAGCTTACTCCTACGAGCAGTACTTC.

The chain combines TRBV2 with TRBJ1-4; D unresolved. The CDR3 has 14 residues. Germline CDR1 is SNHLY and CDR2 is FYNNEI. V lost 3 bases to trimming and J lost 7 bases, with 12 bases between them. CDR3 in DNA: TGTGCCAGCAGTGAGGAGTCAGCCGCTGAAAAACTGTTTTTT. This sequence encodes CASSEESAAEKLFF.

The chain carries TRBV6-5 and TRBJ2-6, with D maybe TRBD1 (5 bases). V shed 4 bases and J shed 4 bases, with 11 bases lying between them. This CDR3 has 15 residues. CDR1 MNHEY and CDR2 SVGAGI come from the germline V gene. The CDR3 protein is CASSSQDRGANVLTF. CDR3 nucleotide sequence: TGTGCCAGCAGTTCACAGGATCGGGGGGCCAACGTCCTGACTTTC.

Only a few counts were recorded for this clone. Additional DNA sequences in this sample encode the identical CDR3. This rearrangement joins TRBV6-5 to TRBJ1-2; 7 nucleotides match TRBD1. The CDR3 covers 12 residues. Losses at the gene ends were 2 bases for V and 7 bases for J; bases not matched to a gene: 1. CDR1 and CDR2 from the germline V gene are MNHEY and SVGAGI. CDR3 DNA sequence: TGTGCCAGCAGTTACAACAGGGGTGGCTACACCTTC. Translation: CASSYNRGGYTF.

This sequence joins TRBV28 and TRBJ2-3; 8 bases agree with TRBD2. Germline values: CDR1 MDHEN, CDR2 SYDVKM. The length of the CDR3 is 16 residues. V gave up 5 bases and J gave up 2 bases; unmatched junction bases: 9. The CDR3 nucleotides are TGTGCCAGCAGTATCGGACTAGCCCGATTCACAGATACGCAGTATTTT. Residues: CASSIGLARFTDTQYF.

The CDR3 nucleotides read TGCAGCGTCCGACAGGGAGGTGACACAGATACGCAGTATTTT. Encoded protein: CSVRQGGDTDTQYF. V gene TRBV29-1 combines with J gene TRBJ2-3, with a possible D match to TRBD1 (7 bases). The CDR3 runs to 14 residues. Deletions cut 6 bases from V and 2 bases from J, with 15 bases between. The germline V gene has CDR1 SQVTM and CDR2 ANQGSEA.

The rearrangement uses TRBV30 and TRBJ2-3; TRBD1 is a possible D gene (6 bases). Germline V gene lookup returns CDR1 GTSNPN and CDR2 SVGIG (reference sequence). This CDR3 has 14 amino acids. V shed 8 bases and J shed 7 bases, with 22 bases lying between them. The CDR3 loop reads CAGHLTGRWNTQYF. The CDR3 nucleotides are TGTGCCGGGCATCTGACAGGACGGTGGAATACGCAGTATTTT.

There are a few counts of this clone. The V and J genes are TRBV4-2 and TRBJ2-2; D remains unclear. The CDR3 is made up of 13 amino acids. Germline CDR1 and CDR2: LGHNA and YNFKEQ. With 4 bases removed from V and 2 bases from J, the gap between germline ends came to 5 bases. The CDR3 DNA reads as TGTGCCAGCAGCCCCCTTAACACCGGGGAGCTGTTTTTT. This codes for CASSPLNTGELFF.

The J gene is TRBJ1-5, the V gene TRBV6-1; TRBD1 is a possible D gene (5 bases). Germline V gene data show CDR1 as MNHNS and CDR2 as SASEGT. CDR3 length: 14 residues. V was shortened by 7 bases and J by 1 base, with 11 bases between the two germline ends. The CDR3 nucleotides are TGTGCCAGCAATAGACAGATAAGCAATCAGCCCCAGCATTTT. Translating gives CASNRQISNQPQHF.

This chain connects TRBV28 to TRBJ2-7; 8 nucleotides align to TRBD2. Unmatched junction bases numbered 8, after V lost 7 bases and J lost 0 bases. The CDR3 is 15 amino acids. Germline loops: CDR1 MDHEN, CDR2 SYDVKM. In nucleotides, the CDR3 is TGTGCCAGCACTCCCCGGGGGGGGAGCTCCTACGAGCAGTACTTC. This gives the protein CASTPRGGSSYEQYF. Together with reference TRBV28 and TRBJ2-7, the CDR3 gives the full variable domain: DVKVTQSSRYLVKRTGEKVFLECVQDMDHENMFWYRQDPGLGLRLIYFSYDVKMKEKGDIPEGYSVSREKKERFSLILESASTNQTSMYLCASTPRGGSSYEQYFGPGTRLTVT.

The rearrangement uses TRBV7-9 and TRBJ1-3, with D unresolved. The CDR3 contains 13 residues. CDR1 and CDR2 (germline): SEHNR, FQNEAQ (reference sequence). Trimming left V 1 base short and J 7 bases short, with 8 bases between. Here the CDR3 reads CASSLEVGNTIYF. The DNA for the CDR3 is TGTGCCAGCAGCTTAGAAGTCGGGAACACCATATATTTT.

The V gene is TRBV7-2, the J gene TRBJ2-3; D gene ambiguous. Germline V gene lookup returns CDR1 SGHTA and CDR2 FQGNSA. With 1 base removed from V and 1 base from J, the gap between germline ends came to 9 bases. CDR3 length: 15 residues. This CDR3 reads CASSLGPLRTDTQYF. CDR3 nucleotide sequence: TGTGCCAGCAGCTTAGGGCCTCTCCGCACAGATACGCAGTATTTT.

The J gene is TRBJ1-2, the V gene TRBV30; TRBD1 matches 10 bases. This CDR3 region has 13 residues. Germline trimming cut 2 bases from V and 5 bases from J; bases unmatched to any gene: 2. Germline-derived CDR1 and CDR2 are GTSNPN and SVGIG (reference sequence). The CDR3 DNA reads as TGTGCCTGGAGTCCGGGACAGGGGTATGGCTACACCTTC. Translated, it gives CAWSPGQGYGYTF.

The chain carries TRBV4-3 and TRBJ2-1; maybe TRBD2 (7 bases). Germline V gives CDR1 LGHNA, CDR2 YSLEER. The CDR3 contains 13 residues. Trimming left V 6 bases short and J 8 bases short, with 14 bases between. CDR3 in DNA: TGCGCCAGCAGTCATCAAGGGGGGGATGAGCAGTTCTTC. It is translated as CASSHQGGDEQFF.